These 2 T cell receptor beta chains originate from one sample sequenced in a study of regulatory T cells in long-lasting Graves disease. Libraries of TCR beta came from iRepertoire HTBI primers plus Arm-PCR of CDR3 regions. TCRdb recomputed calls from the multiplex PCR reads with MiXCR, one row per CDR3 protein. Among just over 600,000 distinct CDR3 sequences listed, under 20% were seen once. As for time point: newly diagnosed GD, antithyroid drugs for less than 3 months. PBMC-extracted RNA yielded the TCR library. The same data also went into a second study, on T cells in Graves' hyperthyroidism and ophthalmopathy.

The material was peripheral blood mononuclear cells (PBMCs), obtained at new diagnosis, from a patient treated with antithyroid drugs. These receptors were collected from a woman in her 30s with Graves disease.

V usage is TRBV7-3 and J usage is TRBJ2-1; D uncertain. The germline gives CDR1 SGHTA, CDR2 FQGTGA. There are 15 residues in the CDR3. V lost 5 bases, J lost 10 bases, and 21 bases lay in between. In nucleotides, the CDR3 is TGTGCCAGCAGCCAGGACGGCGGCCTTCATGGAGAGCAGTTCTTC. This sequence encodes CASSQDGGLHGEQFF.

Details on this clonotype: This may be a read error: a much more frequent sequence differs by one nucleotide. The rearrangement links TRBV7-9 to TRBJ1-1; D uncertain. Germline CDR1 SEHNR, CDR2 FQNEAQ (reference sequence). Trimming pared 9 bases from V and 1 base from J, leaving 12 bases between. The CDR3 has 13 amino acids. CDR3 in DNA: TGTGCCAGTGAAGCGAGCAAGAACACTGAAGCTTTCTTT. Its translation is CASEASKNTEAFF.